The 5 T cell receptor beta chains listed next were all sequenced from one sample in a study of shared clonotypes between healthy human individuals. TCRdb's copy holds only in-frame clones and misses some; the assay was immunoSEQ multiplex PCR. The table records fewer than 1.8 million clones, approximately 98.5% of them present only once. Specimen: naive CD4+ T cells sorted from blood. The subset: CD45RA+ positively selected. The receptors come from a man aged 30-40 years in good health.

This clone was detected once. The chain uses TRBV5-1 and TRBJ2-7; 9 bases line up with TRBD1. In germline, CDR1 is SGHRS, CDR2 YFSETQ. This CDR3 has 14 amino acids. With V trimmed by 7 bases and J by 4 bases, 9 bases remained unmatched. CDR3 protein: CASGRRQGEYEQYF. The CDR3 DNA follows: TGCGCCAGCGGTCGAAGACAGGGGGAATACGAGCAGTACTTC.

The genes are TRBV29-1 and TRBJ2-1; D may be TRBD2 (6 bases). Germline V CDR1 and CDR2: SQVTM, ANQGSEA. The CDR3 length is 13 residues. V was trimmed by 4 bases and J by 8 bases, leaving 15 bases between them. In DNA form, the CDR3 reads TGCAGCGTTGGGACCGCGGGGTTCTATGAGCAGTTCTTC. Translation: CSVGTAGFYEQFF.

This rearrangement joins TRBV9 to TRBJ1-2; 8 nucleotides agree with TRBD1. Per germline, CDR1 SGDLS and CDR2 YYNGEE. V shed 1 base and J 5 bases; nucleotides not matched to a gene: 4. The CDR3 covers 14 residues. CDR3 region: CASSVRTGSYGYTF. CDR3 in DNA: TGTGCCAGCAGCGTAAGGACAGGGTCATATGGCTACACCTTC. Full variable domain (missing parts from reference TRBV9 and TRBJ1-2): DSGVTQTPKHLITATGQRVTLRCSPRSGDLSVYWYQQSLDQGLQFLIQYYNGEERAKGNILERFSAQQFPDLHSELNLSSLELGDSALYFCASSVRTGSYGYTFGSGTRLTVV.

A word on this clone: Other DNA sequences within the sample encode an identical CDR3. This chain links TRBV28 with TRBJ2-7; D unresolved. This CDR3 spans 11 amino acids. Trimming removed 5 bases from V and 3 bases from J, with 5 bases in between. Germline-derived CDR1 and CDR2 are MDHEN and SYDVKM. The CDR3 here is CASSRHYEQYF. The CDR3 nucleotides read TGTGCCAGCAGTAGGCACTACGAGCAGTACTTC. Combining the CDR3 with reference TRBV28 and TRBJ2-7 gives the whole variable domain DVKVTQSSRYLVKRTGEKVFLECVQDMDHENMFWYRQDPGLGLRLIYFSYDVKMKEKGDIPEGYSVSREKKERFSLILESASTNQTSMYLCASSRHYEQYFGPGTRLTVT.

The rearrangement uses TRBV4-1 and TRBJ1-4, with 9 nucleotides matching TRBD1. This CDR3 contains 14 residues. Trimming removed 5 bases from V and 6 bases from J; junction bases left unmatched: 4. CDR1 and CDR2 (germline): MGHRA, YSYEKL. The CDR3 spells CASSWRQGDEKLFF. Here the CDR3 DNA reads TGCGCCAGCAGCTGGAGACAGGGGGATGAAAAACTGTTTTTT.